A selection of T cell receptor beta chains follows, all from one sample in a study of blood T cell repertoires in COVID-19. The table came from immunoSEQ multiplex PCR; TCRdb's copy has only in-frame clones and leaves some out. Of tens of thousands of clones in the sample, more than 70% were seen once. The specimen sequenced was peripheral blood. The receptors derive from a man in his fifties with active COVID-19. Both conserved end residues are part of each CDR3. D genes are given only for firm matches. The size of a clone is reported for some rows only, either as once, few or many, or as a class for expanded clones.

cdr3_aa: CATSDPAQGAATGELFF
cdr3_nt: TGTGCCACCAGTGATCCCGCACAGGGGGCGGCCACCGGGGAGCTGTTTTTT
j_call: TRBJ2-2
d_call: TRBD1
clone_size: once
v_call: TRBV24-1

cdr3_aa: CASGLASGKGANGYTF
cdr3_nt: TGTGCTAGTGGTTTGGCCTCCGGTAAGGGGGCAAATGGCTACACCTTC
j_call: TRBJ1-2
d_call: TRBD1
clone_size: -
v_call: TRBV12-5

cdr3_aa: CASSQGLVPYEQYF
cdr3_nt: TGTGCCAGCAGCCAAGGACTAGTCCCCTACGAGCAGTACTTC
j_call: TRBJ2-7
d_call: -
clone_size: -
v_call: TRBV3-1/TRBV3-2

cdr3_aa: CASSLGERRNSPLHF
cdr3_nt: TGTGCCAGCAGCTTAGGCGAGCGACGCAATTCACCCCTCCACTTT
j_call: TRBJ1-6
d_call: -
clone_size: -
v_call: TRBV7-2

cdr3_aa: CASSIGQGATGELFF
cdr3_nt: TGTGCCAGTAGTATAGGCCAGGGGGCGACCGGGGAGCTGTTTTTT
j_call: TRBJ2-2
d_call: TRBD1
clone_size: -
v_call: TRBV19

cdr3_aa: CASSLQDSNEQFF
cdr3_nt: TGTGCCAGCAGCTTACAGGACAGTAATGAGCAGTTCTTC
j_call: TRBJ2-1
d_call: -
clone_size: -
v_call: TRBV7-2

cdr3_aa: CASSVEEREETQYF
cdr3_nt: TGTGCCAGCAGCGTAGAGGAGCGGGAAGAGACCCAGTACTTC
j_call: TRBJ2-5
d_call: -
clone_size: once
v_call: TRBV9

cdr3_aa: CASRRTSGNTGELFF
cdr3_nt: TGTGCCAGCAGGCGTACTAGCGGAAACACCGGGGAGCTGTTTTTT
j_call: TRBJ2-2
d_call: TRBD2
clone_size: -
v_call: TRBV6-5

cdr3_aa: CASSEQGGSTGELFF
cdr3_nt: TGTGCCAGCAGTGAACAGGGGGGTTCCACCGGGGAGCTGTTTTTT
j_call: TRBJ2-2
d_call: -
clone_size: -
v_call: TRBV2

cdr3_aa: CASSLADSEQFF
cdr3_nt: TGTGCCAGCAGCTTAGCCGATAGTGAGCAGTTCTTC
j_call: TRBJ2-1
d_call: -
clone_size: -
v_call: TRBV11-3

cdr3_aa: CASTRGANTEAFF
cdr3_nt: TGTGCCAGTACTCGGGGTGCTAACACTGAAGCTTTCTTT
j_call: TRBJ1-1
d_call: -
clone_size: few
v_call: TRBV19

cdr3_aa: CASSLGGGGESYEQYF
cdr3_nt: TGTGCCAGCAGCTTAGGCGGCGGGGGGGAATCCTACGAGCAGTACTTC
j_call: TRBJ2-7
d_call: TRBD2
clone_size: -
v_call: TRBV11-2